A selection of T cell receptor beta chains follows, all from one sample in a study of vaccination effects on CD4 cells after COVID-19. No antigen is known for these receptors. The table came from immunoSEQ multiplex PCR; TCRdb's copy has only in-frame clones and leaves some out. The sample has tens of thousands of clones, approximately 72% seen once. The source was CD4+ T cells from PBMCs cultured with HCoV-NL63 spike peptides, collected before COVID-19 vaccination. The receptor set was obtained from a human donor who received a COVID-19 vaccine. Each CDR3 is given with its conserved first and last residue. A D gene is named only where the DNA matches it firmly. Clone size is given for some rows only: seen once, a few or many times, or a class if the clone is expanded.

clone_size,d_call,j_call,v_call,cdr3_aa,cdr3_nt
few,-,TRBJ1-2,TRBV18,CASSLTGASDGYTF,TGTGCCAGCTCACTGACAGGAGCTTCGGATGGCTACACCTTC
-,TRBD1,TRBJ2-1,TRBV18,CASSPTGIGILDNEQFF,TGTGCCAGCTCACCGACAGGGATTGGTATCTTGGACAATGAGCAGTTCTTC
-,-,TRBJ1-1,TRBV5-5,CASSLVGNLNTEAFF,TGTGCCAGCAGCTTGGTAGGGAACCTGAACACTGAAGCTTTCTTT
few,-,TRBJ2-2,TRBV10-1,CASTSGTATGELFF,TGCGCCAGCACCTCGGGGACGGCCACCGGGGAGCTGTTTTTT
-,TRBD2,TRBJ2-2,TRBV6-4,CASSDFQRGDTGELFF,TGTGCCAGCAGTGACTTCCAGCGGGGGGACACCGGGGAGCTGTTTTTT
once,TRBD2,TRBJ2-3,TRBV24-1,CATSVEASGTDTQYF,TGTGCCACCAGTGTCGAGGCTAGCGGTACAGATACGCAGTATTTT
-,-,TRBJ2-5,TRBV5-1,CASSFNSQETQYF,TGCGCCAGCAGCTTCAACAGCCAAGAGACCCAGTACTTC
-,-,TRBJ2-5,TRBV5-1,CASSLDLYQETQYF,TGCGCCAGCAGCTTGGACTTGTACCAAGAGACCCAGTACTTC
-,-,TRBJ1-5,TRBV5-5,CASSPSAGGNQPQHF,TGTGCCAGCAGCCCCTCCGCTGGGGGCAATCAGCCCCAGCATTTT
once,-,TRBJ1-2,TRBV15,CATSRIQGIGLGGYTF,TGTGCCACCAGCAGGATTCAGGGAATCGGGTTGGGTGGCTACACCTTC
-,-,TRBJ1-5,TRBV5-8,CASSSDRRGSNQPQHF,TGTGCCAGCAGCTCCGACCGCAGGGGTAGCAATCAGCCCCAGCATTTT
few,TRBD1,TRBJ1-1,TRBV7-3,CASSFDRGTEAFF,TGTGCCAGCAGCTTCGACAGGGGAACTGAAGCTTTCTTT
once,TRBD2,TRBJ2-1,TRBV3-1/TRBV3-2,CASSPRLAGGPVYNEQFF,TGTGCCAGCAGCCCTAGACTAGCGGGGGGGCCTGTCTACAATGAGCAGTTCTTC
-,-,TRBJ1-5,TRBV2,CASSEQKNQPQHF,TGTGCCAGCAGTGAACAGAAGAATCAGCCCCAGCATTTT
few,-,TRBJ2-1,TRBV5-4,CASRIDQNNEQFF,TGTGCCAGCAGGATAGATCAAAACAATGAGCAGTTCTTC
-,TRBD1,TRBJ1-1,TRBV19,CASSKDRANTEAFF,TGTGCCAGTAGTAAGGACAGGGCGAACACTGAAGCTTTCTTT
-,-,TRBJ1-1,TRBV2,CASTLVGTEAFF,TGTGCCAGCACCCTTGTCGGCACTGAAGCTTTCTTT
-,-,TRBJ1-6,TRBV3-1/TRBV3-2,CASSQDPRLVRTYNSPLHF,TGTGCCAGCAGCCAAGATCCCAGACTTGTAAGAACCTATAATTCACCCCTCCACTTT
once,TRBD2,TRBJ2-1,TRBV3-1/TRBV3-2,CASSIAGGRRDEQFF,TGTGCCAGCAGCATAGCGGGGGGGCGTCGCGATGAGCAGTTCTTC
-,-,TRBJ2-6,TRBV19,CASRGSGVFASGANVLTF,TGTGCCAGTCGCGGTTCAGGGGTGTTTGCCTCTGGGGCCAACGTCCTGACTTTC
-,-,TRBJ2-3,TRBV24-1,CATSDAGFTKSDTQYF,TGTGCCACCAGTGATGCAGGGTTCACTAAATCAGATACGCAGTATTTT
-,-,TRBJ2-2,TRBV9,CASSVEGSFGRELFF,TGTGCCAGCAGCGTAGAGGGGTCCTTTGGGAGGGAGCTGTTTTTT
-,TRBD1,TRBJ1-2,TRBV6-6,CASSYYQGQGEGYTF,TGTGCCAGCAGTTATTACCAGGGACAGGGGGAAGGCTACACCTTC
-,-,TRBJ1-1,TRBV6-5,CASSYSRGWTEAFF,TGTGCCAGCAGTTACTCGCGGGGATGGACTGAAGCTTTCTTT
-,-,TRBJ1-1,TRBV10-1,CASKPREAMNTEAFF,TGCGCCAGCAAGCCCAGGGAGGCCATGAACACTGAAGCTTTCTTT
-,-,TRBJ1-5,TRBV7-8,CASSLGSLSNQPQHF,TGTGCCAGCAGCTTAGGGAGCCTTAGCAATCAGCCCCAGCATTTT
-,-,TRBJ1-2,TRBV4-3,CASSQERRAYGYTF,TGCGCCAGCAGCCAAGAACGAAGGGCCTATGGCTACACCTTC
-,-,TRBJ1-1,TRBV7-2,CASSLSGNTEAFF,TGTGCCAGCAGCCTCAGCGGGAACACTGAAGCTTTCTTT